This paragraph reports one T cell receptor (beta chain). CDR1 and CDR2 (germline): MNHEY, SMNVEV (reference sequence). V was cut by 4 bases and J by 7 bases, with 13 bases left in between. The CDR3 runs to 13 residues. These data come from a study of control samples from healthy donors and cancer patients. The table came from immunoSEQ multiplex PCR; TCRdb's copy has only in-frame clones and leaves some out. This table holds some 87,000 clones, 75% to 85% found once. This TCR came from a man in his 60s with head and neck cancer. The source material was PBMCs. This rearrangement joins TRBV27 to TRBJ1-1, with D maybe TRBD1 (6 bases). As DNA, the CDR3 is TGTGCCAGCAGTTCCCAACAGGGAGTTGAAGCTTTCTTT. This sequence encodes CASSSQQGVEAFF.